The rows below give T cell receptor beta chains drawn from one sample of a study of T cell responses to AZD1222 COVID-19 vaccine. Assay used: immunoSEQ multiplex PCR; TCRdb lists only in-frame clones, some missing. The sample holds around 110,000 clones, roughly 90% seen once. Sequencing was performed on peripheral blood, taken on day 0 of AZD1222 vaccination. These receptors originate from an adult in good health. Both conserved end residues are part of each CDR3. D genes are given only for firm matches. Some rows mark clone size as missing; the rest say once, few, many or name a class of expanded clone.

few	TRBV30	NA	TRBJ1-2	TGTGCCTGGAGTCGCCATGGCTACACCTTC	CAWSRHGYTF
NA	TRBV7-2	NA	TRBJ2-5	TGTGCCAGCAGCTTAGGTCCGGGCTTGGGGACCCAGTACTTC	CASSLGPGLGTQYF
NA	TRBV24-1	TRBD2	TRBJ2-1	TGTGCCACCAGTGAGTCCCGAGGGGCTAGAGGGAGGGGAGCTAGCTCCTACAATGAGCAGTTCTTC	CATSESRGARGRGASSYNEQFF
NA	TRBV3-1/TRBV3-2	NA	TRBJ1-1	TGTGCCAGCAGACAAAACAACCCGAACACTGAAGCTTTCTTT	CASRQNNPNTEAFF
NA	TRBV6-5	TRBD1	TRBJ1-2	TGTGCCAGCAGTCGGACAGGGGGCACCGATGGCTACACCTTC	CASSRTGGTDGYTF
NA	TRBV19	NA	TRBJ2-3	TGTGCCAGTAGGACTAGTTCCGTAGATACGCAGTATTTT	CASRTSSVDTQYF
few	TRBV23-1	TRBD1	TRBJ2-1	TGCGCCAGCAGTCTAACTAAGGACAGGGGCTACAATGAGCAGTTCTTC	CASSLTKDRGYNEQFF
NA	TRBV7-3	TRBD1	TRBJ1-2	TGTGCCAGCAGCCCCTTGGACAGGGCCTATGGCTACACCTTC	CASSPLDRAYGYTF
NA	TRBV11-2	TRBD1	TRBJ1-1	TGTGCCAGCAGCTTAGAGGACAGGGGAAAAGCTTTCTTT	CASSLEDRGKAFF
NA	TRBV9	NA	TRBJ1-1	TGTGCCAGCAGCGCCCCGAGAGGTGGTATGAACACTGAAGCTTTCTTT	CASSAPRGGMNTEAFF
NA	TRBV7-8	NA	TRBJ2-5	TGTGCCAGCAGCACCGACAACCAAGAGACCCAGTACTTC	CASSTDNQETQYF
once	TRBV2	NA	TRBJ1-5	TGTGCCAGCAGTTCGCTACAGGGATCAGGTCAGCCCCAGCATTTT	CASSSLQGSGQPQHF
NA	TRBV11-2	NA	TRBJ2-1	TGTGCCAGCCTAATGGGCGGGCTGGATGAGCAGTTCTTC	CASLMGGLDEQFF
NA	TRBV28	NA	TRBJ1-3	TGTGCCAGCAGTTTACGTGGGTTAGGAAACACCATATATTTT	CASSLRGLGNTIYF
NA	TRBV6-2/TRBV6-3	NA	TRBJ1-4	TGTGCCAGCAGTCTAGGGGCGGCAACTAATGAAAAACTGTTTTTT	CASSLGAATNEKLFF
NA	TRBV19	NA	TRBJ1-4	TGTGCCAGTAGTCTCCGCGGGACCGCAACTAATGAAAAACTGTTTTTT	CASSLRGTATNEKLFF
NA	TRBV29-1	TRBD1	TRBJ2-5	TGCAGCGTTGGACCACAGGGGGCGGGAGAGACCCAGTACTTC	CSVGPQGAGETQYF
NA	TRBV29-1	NA	TRBJ2-7	TGCAGCGTAGACGGCGGGGTCAGGGCGGGCTCCTACGAGCAGTACTTC	CSVDGGVRAGSYEQYF
NA	TRBV7-3	NA	TRBJ1-1	TGTGCCAGCAGCCTCCAGGGGAACACTGAAGCTTTCTTT	CASSLQGNTEAFF
NA	TRBV24-1	NA	TRBJ2-2	TGTGCCACCAGTGACCCAAACAAGAACACCGGGGAGCTGTTTTTT	CATSDPNKNTGELFF
NA	TRBV4-2	TRBD2	TRBJ2-1	TGTGCCAGCAGCCAAGCCGATAGCGGGAGCTCCTACAATGAGCAGTTCTTC	CASSQADSGSSYNEQFF
NA	TRBV19	NA	TRBJ1-4	TGTGCCAGTAGTATCGGGTCAGGGCGAGAAAAACTGTTTTTT	CASSIGSGREKLFF
NA	TRBV5-1	NA	TRBJ2-3	TGCGCCAGCAGCACAGGGCAGGGCACAGATACGCAGTATTTT	CASSTGQGTDTQYF
NA	TRBV28	NA	TRBJ2-7	TGTGCCAGCAGCCGGTTTTCTGCCGAGCAGTACTTC	CASSRFSAEQYF
medium-sized	TRBV9	NA	TRBJ1-1	TGTGCCAGCAGCCCCCCCGCAGGGGCAGAAACTGAAGCTTTCTTT	CASSPPAGAETEAFF
once	TRBV7-9	TRBD1	TRBJ2-4	TGTGCCAGCAGCTTAGTCGAGGGGGCATACATTCAGTACTTC	CASSLVEGAYIQYF
NA	TRBV6-2/TRBV6-3	TRBD1	TRBJ2-7	TGTGCCAGCAGTCGAGGACAGGGCCCCTACGAGCAGTACTTC	CASSRGQGPYEQYF
NA	TRBV24-1	TRBD1	TRBJ2-1	TGTGCCACCAGTGATGTCCGGACAGGGAGAGACAATGAGCAGTTCTTC	CATSDVRTGRDNEQFF
NA	TRBV7-2	NA	TRBJ2-1	TGTGCCAGCAGCTCCTTCCCGAGCTCCTACAATGAGCAGTTCTTC	CASSSFPSSYNEQFF
NA	TRBV7-9	TRBD2	TRBJ2-1	TGTGCCAGCAGCTTGGGTAGCGGGGACAACAATGAGCAGTTCTTC	CASSLGSGDNNEQFF
once	TRBV6-5	TRBD1	TRBJ1-3	TGTGCCAGCAGGGCAGGGGGCTCTGGAAACACCATATATTTT	CASRAGGSGNTIYF
NA	TRBV9	TRBD2	TRBJ2-3	TGTGCCAGCAGCGTATACTGGACTAGGGAAGATACGCAGTATTTT	CASSVYWTREDTQYF
few	TRBV7-9	NA	TRBJ2-1	TGTGCCAGCAGCCAACTCTCGAGCTCCTACAATGAGCAGTTCTTC	CASSQLSSSYNEQFF
NA	TRBV5-5	NA	TRBJ1-3	TGTGCCAGCAGCTGGGGTGTCGGGAGCTCTGGAAACACCATATATTTT	CASSWGVGSSGNTIYF
few	TRBV6-2/TRBV6-3	TRBD2	TRBJ2-1	TGTGCCAGCAGTCGCTCCTTGACTAGCGGGGCTACGAGGGAGCAGTTCTTC	CASSRSLTSGATREQFF
NA	TRBV19	TRBD1	TRBJ2-5	TGTGCCAGTAGTATATCGACAGGGGGCTGGCAAGAGACCCAGTACTTC	CASSISTGGWQETQYF
NA	TRBV16	NA	TRBJ1-5	TGTGCCAGCAGCCACCCAAAGGTGGGGGGCGCAGGGCAGCCCCAGCATTTT	CASSHPKVGGAGQPQHF
few	TRBV5-1	TRBD1	TRBJ2-2	TGCGCCAGCAGCAGGACAGGGTCTTCTGGCTGGCCCGGGGAGCTGTTTTTT	CASSRTGSSGWPGELFF